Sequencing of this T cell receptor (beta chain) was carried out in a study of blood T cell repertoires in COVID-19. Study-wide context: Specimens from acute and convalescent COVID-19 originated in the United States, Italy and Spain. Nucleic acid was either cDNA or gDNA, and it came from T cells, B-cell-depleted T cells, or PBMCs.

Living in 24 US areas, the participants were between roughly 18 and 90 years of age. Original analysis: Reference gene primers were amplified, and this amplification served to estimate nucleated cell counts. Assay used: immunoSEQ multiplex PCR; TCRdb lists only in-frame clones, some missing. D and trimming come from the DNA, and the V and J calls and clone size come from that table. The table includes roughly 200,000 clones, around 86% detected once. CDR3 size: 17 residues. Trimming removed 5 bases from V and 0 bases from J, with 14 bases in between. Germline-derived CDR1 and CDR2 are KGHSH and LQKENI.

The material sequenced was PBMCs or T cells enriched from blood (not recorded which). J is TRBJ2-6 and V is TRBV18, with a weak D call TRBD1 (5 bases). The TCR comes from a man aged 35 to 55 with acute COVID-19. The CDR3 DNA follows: TGTGCCAGCTCAGAACTCACAGGATACTCTGGGGCCAACGTCCTGACTTTC. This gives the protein CASSELTGYSGANVLTF.